This T cell receptor (beta chain) comes out of a study of cytomegalovirus exposure and HLA in healthy donors. V lost 5 bases, J lost 5 bases, and 6 bases stayed unmatched. The V gene's germline CDR1 is MDHEN and CDR2 SYDVKM. This CDR3 region has 14 residues. Study-wide findings and caveats: In vitro experiments confirmed that a few CMV-associated chains were specific for CMV antigens. A classifier reportedly called cytomegalovirus status with high sensitivity and specificity.

A roughly 120-subject validation cohort, separate from the roughly 700-subject first cohort, supplied the donors. Of note for this clone: The antigen is not known.

Using immunoSEQ multiplex PCR, the repertoire was profiled, and TCRdb retains in-frame clones only, with some absent. This table has 95,000 to 120,000 clones, about 94% appearing once. The V call is TRBV28, the J call TRBJ1-5, with TRBD1 matching over 7 bases. The sequence derives from a young woman in good health and CMV-seronegative. The sample was PBMCs. For the CDR3, the DNA is TGTGCCAGCAGTGGTGGACAGGATTATCAGCCCCAGCATTTT. Translation: CASSGGQDYQPQHF.